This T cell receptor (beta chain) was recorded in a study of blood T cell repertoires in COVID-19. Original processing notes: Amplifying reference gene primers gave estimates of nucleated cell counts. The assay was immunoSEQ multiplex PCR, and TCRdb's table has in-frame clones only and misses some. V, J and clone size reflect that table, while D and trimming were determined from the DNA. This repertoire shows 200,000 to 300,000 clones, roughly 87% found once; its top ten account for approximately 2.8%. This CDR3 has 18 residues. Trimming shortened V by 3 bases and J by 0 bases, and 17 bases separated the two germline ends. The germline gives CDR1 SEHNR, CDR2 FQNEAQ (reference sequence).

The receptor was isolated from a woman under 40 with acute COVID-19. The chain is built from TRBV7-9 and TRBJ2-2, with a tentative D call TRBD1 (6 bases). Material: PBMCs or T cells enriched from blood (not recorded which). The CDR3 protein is CASSFPAAGTPNTGELFF. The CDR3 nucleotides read TGTGCCAGCAGCTTCCCCGCTGCCGGGACACCGAACACCGGGGAGCTGTTTTTT. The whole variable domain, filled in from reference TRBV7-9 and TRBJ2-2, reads DTGVSQNPRHKITKRGQNVTFRCDPISEHNRLYWYRQTLGQGPEFLTYFQNEAQLEKSRLLSDRFSAERPKGSFSTLEIQRTEQGDSAMYLCASSFPAAGTPNTGELFFGEGSRLTVL.